These 28 T cell receptor beta chains came from one sample sequenced in a study of radiotherapy plus CTLA-4 blockade in lung cancer. Measured with immunoSEQ multiplex PCR; TCRdb has only the in-frame clones, and not every one. Of 70,000 to 95,000 clones in the sample, about 80% were seen once. This specimen was peripheral blood, taken from a patient treated with radiotherapy plus ipilimumab. The receptors here all came from a human donor with non-small cell lung cancer that progressed on radiotherapy plus ipilimumab.

This clone came up once. The CDR3 coding sequence is TGCGCCAGCAGCCGGGAGGGGAGGAGTGAGCAGTTCTTC. The encoded protein is CASSREGRSEQFF. The V gene is TRBV4-3, the J gene TRBJ2-1; 7 bases match TRBD2. Germline V gives CDR1 LGHNA, CDR2 YSLEER. This CDR3 spans 13 amino acids. With 4 bases clipped from V and 9 bases from J, the junction kept 6 bases outside the gene matches.

The rearrangement joins TRBV11-2 to TRBJ1-5; no firm D call. The CDR3 loop spans 13 amino acids. From germline, CDR1 is SGHAT and CDR2 FQNNGV. V was cut by 1 base and J by 4 bases, with 5 bases left in between. CDR3 in DNA: TGTGCCAGCAGCTTAGCGGCGAATCAGCCCCAGCATTTT. Its translation: CASSLAANQPQHF.

The rearrangement links TRBV29-1 to TRBJ1-2; D is undetermined. Trimming took off 7 bases at V and 6 bases at J, with 15 bases between the two ends. The CDR3 totals 12 residues. From germline, CDR1 is SQVTM and CDR2 ANQGSEA. The CDR3 loop is CSALRELHGYTF. CDR3 sequence (DNA): TGCAGCGCCTTACGGGAGTTACATGGCTACACCTTC.

V is TRBV9 and J is TRBJ2-7, with D hard to call. This CDR3 spans 16 amino acids. V was trimmed by 0 bases and J by 3 bases, leaving 16 bases between them. Looked up from germline, CDR1 is SGDLS and CDR2 is YYNGEE. The CDR3 nucleotides read TGTGCCAGCAGCGTAGGACCGCTAGAGAGAGGCTACGAGCAGTACTTC. Translated: CASSVGPLERGYEQYF.

This rearrangement joins TRBV5-1 to TRBJ1-1, with D unresolved. The V end lost 4 bases, the J end lost 2 bases, and 12 bases lay between the germline ends. There are 14 residues in the CDR3. Germline V CDR1 and CDR2: SGHRS, YFSETQ. The CDR3 is CASSRDFPNTEAFF. DNA of the CDR3: TGCGCCAGCAGCCGGGATTTTCCTAACACTGAAGCTTTCTTT.

The chain is built from TRBV2 and TRBJ1-3; D gene unclear. V was trimmed by 4 bases and J by 3 bases, leaving 4 bases between them. Germline V gene data show CDR1 as SNHLY and CDR2 as FYNNEI. The CDR3 sequence is 12 residues long. DNA of the CDR3: TGTGCCAGCAGTGGACTTGGAAACACCATATATTTT. Translated: CASSGLGNTIYF.

This chain joins TRBV11-1 and TRBJ2-5; D possibly corresponds to TRBD2 (5 bases). CDR3 length equals 16 residues. V dropped 1 base and J dropped 0 bases, with 12 bases sitting between them. Germline V gene sequence: CDR1 SGHAT, CDR2 FQDESV (reference sequence). CDR3 sequence reads: CASSLVGELYQETQYF. As DNA, the CDR3 is TGTGCCAGCAGCTTAGTCGGGGAACTGTACCAAGAGACCCAGTACTTC.

V gene TRBV2 combines with J gene TRBJ2-7; D gene uncertain. The V gene lost 2 bases and the J gene lost 2 bases, with 10 bases spanning the gap. The CDR3 spans 14 residues. The V gene's germline CDR1 is SNHLY and CDR2 FYNNEI. CDR3 residues: CASSETAFAYEQYF. The CDR3 coding sequence is TGTGCCAGCAGTGAAACGGCCTTTGCCTACGAGCAGTACTTC.

The rearrangement uses TRBV7-3 and TRBJ1-1, with D possibly TRBD1 on 5 matching bases. Trimming took 5 bases from V and 4 from J, leaving 14 bases between them. CDR1 and CDR2 (germline): SGHTA, FQGTGA. This CDR3 spans 14 amino acids. CDR3 nucleotide sequence: TGTGCCAGCAGCCCTCTAGGGGTAGGCACTGAAGCTTTCTTT. Its translation: CASSPLGVGTEAFF.

The V gene is TRBV5-1, the J gene TRBJ2-2; the D is unclear. Germline CDR1 and CDR2: SGHRS and YFSETQ. V lost 0 bases to trimming and J lost 7 bases, with 4 bases between them. CDR3 length: 12 residues. As DNA, the CDR3 is TGCGCCAGCAGCTTGGAGCACGGGGAGCTGTTTTTT. This gives the protein CASSLEHGELFF.

V usage is TRBV30 and J usage is TRBJ2-2, with 9 bases matching TRBD2. Trimming took 4 bases from V and 4 from J; bases not matched to a gene: 7. Looked up from germline, CDR1 is GTSNPN and CDR2 is SVGIG (reference sequence). The CDR3 is made up of 15 amino acids. The chain's CDR3 is CAWNPSGRSTGELFF. CDR3 DNA: TGTGCCTGGAACCCCAGCGGGAGGAGCACCGGGGAGCTGTTTTTT.

The chain has TRBV2 and TRBJ1-4; TRBD1 matches 9 bases. Germline V gene data show CDR1 as SNHLY and CDR2 as FYNNEI. CDR3 length: 14 amino acids. With V trimmed by 7 bases and J by 10 bases, 10 bases remained unmatched. CDR3 coding DNA: TGTGCCAGCAAGAGGGATACAGGGGGCGGAAAACTGTTTTTT. This sequence encodes CASKRDTGGGKLFF.

The gene calls are TRBV28 and TRBJ1-2; D gene ambiguous. Germline lookup yields CDR1 MDHEN and CDR2 SYDVKM. Trimming pared 8 bases from V and 4 bases from J, leaving 20 bases between. The CDR3 covers 15 residues. The CDR3 is CASRVGRSSLYGYTF. CDR3 bases: TGTGCCAGCCGAGTCGGCCGGTCATCACTCTATGGCTACACCTTC.

The chain joins TRBV9 to TRBJ2-3, with 7 bases identical to TRBD2. Unmatched junction bases numbered 11, after V lost 4 bases and J lost 0 bases. The CDR3 consists of 17 residues. The germline CDR1 and CDR2 sequences are SGDLS and YYNGEE. The CDR3 reads CASSKVVLAPSTDTQYF. The CDR3 nucleotides read TGTGCCAGCAGCAAGGTCGTACTAGCGCCGAGCACAGATACGCAGTATTTT.

J is TRBJ2-7 and V is TRBV7-8; maybe TRBD1 (6 bases). Trimming took off 1 base at V and 3 bases at J, with 16 bases between the two ends. The germline V gene has CDR1 SGHVS and CDR2 FQNEAQ. This CDR3 has 16 amino acids. This chain's CDR3 is CASSLDLETGDYEQYF. DNA of the CDR3: TGTGCCAGCAGCTTAGACCTCGAGACAGGAGACTACGAGCAGTACTTC.

This clone was seen once. V usage is TRBV7-2 and J usage is TRBJ2-1; D call uncertain. CDR3 length equals 14 residues. Per the germline V gene, CDR1 is SGHTA and CDR2 is FQGNSA. The V end lost 2 bases, the J end lost 6 bases, and 11 bases lay between the germline ends. The CDR3 loop reads CASSLRHYFNEQFF. The DNA of the CDR3 is TGTGCCAGCAGCTTAAGGCACTACTTCAATGAGCAGTTCTTC.

This chain uses TRBV7-2 with TRBJ2-7; possibly TRBD2 for D (5 bases). This CDR3 has 17 amino acids. Trimming removed 0 bases from V and 0 bases from J, with 15 bases in between. CDR1 is SGHTA and CDR2 is FQGNSA in the germline V gene. The CDR3 sequence is CASSLALEGPSSYEQYF. The CDR3 DNA follows: TGTGCCAGCAGCTTAGCGCTAGAGGGTCCAAGCTCCTACGAGCAGTACTTC.

This clone appeared once. This chain uses TRBV7-8 with TRBJ1-5, with D uncertain. The CDR3 consists of 14 residues. CDR1 SGHVS and CDR2 FQNEAQ come from the germline V gene. Trimming pared 3 bases from V and 0 bases from J, leaving 6 bases between. CDR3 bases: TGTGCCAGCAGCTTGGGTCCTAGCAATCAGCCCCAGCATTTT. Encoded protein: CASSLGPSNQPQHF. Full variable domain (outside the CDR3, taken from reference TRBV7-8 and TRBJ1-5): GAGVSQSPRYKVAKRGQDVALRCDPISGHVSLFWYQQALGQGPEFLTYFQNEAQLDKSGLPSDRFFAERPEGSVSTLKIQRTQQEDSAVYLCASSLGPSNQPQHFGDGTRLSIL.

Here the CDR3 DNA reads TGTGCCAGCAGCCAGCGACAGGGCGACGGCTACACCTTC. This gives the protein CASSQRQGDGYTF. The chain carries TRBV7-3 and TRBJ1-2, with 7 bases aligning to TRBD1. Germline lookup yields CDR1 SGHTA and CDR2 FQGTGA. Unmatched junction bases numbered 8, after V lost 5 bases and J lost 8 bases. The CDR3 is 13 residues long. Drawing the rest from reference TRBV7-3 and TRBJ1-2, the complete variable domain is GAGVSQTPSNKVTEKGKYVELRCDPISGHTALYWYRQSLGQGPEFLIYFQGTGAADDSGLPNDRFFAVRPEGSVSTLKIQRTERGDSAVYLCASSQRQGDGYTFGSGTRLTVV.

This chain joins TRBV2 and TRBJ2-1; D is unresolved. V was shortened by 4 bases and J by 8 bases, with 9 bases between the two germline ends. Germline V gives CDR1 SNHLY, CDR2 FYNNEI. This CDR3 spans 12 amino acids. CDR3 nucleotides: TGTGCCAGCAGTGTTTACGGAGATGAGCAGTTCTTC. It encodes CASSVYGDEQFF. The entire variable domain, with the rest obtained from reference TRBV2 and TRBJ2-1, is as follows: EPEVTQTPSHQVTQMGQEVILRCVPISNHLYFYWYRQILGQKVEFLVSFYNNEISEKSEIFDDQFSVERPDGSNFTLKIRSTKLEDSAMYFCASSVYGDEQFFGPGTRLTVL.

Only one count was recorded for this clone. The V gene is TRBV10-3, the J gene TRBJ2-1, with a weak D call TRBD2 (6 bases). The CDR3 runs 16 residues. The germline CDR1 and CDR2 sequences are ENHRY and SYGVKD. Trimming stripped 5 bases from V and 4 bases from J, with 18 bases between. CDR3 sequence: CAISPPPQLAYNEQFF. CDR3 sequence (DNA): TGTGCCATCAGTCCTCCTCCCCAACTAGCTTACAATGAGCAGTTCTTC.

On this clone itself: At one end, the junction sequence differs from germline, possibly due to a read error. The chain uses TRBV7-7 and TRBJ2-7; the D is unclear. The CDR3 totals 16 residues. Germline V gene lookup returns CDR1 SSHAT and CDR2 FNYEAQ (reference sequence). The CDR3 bases are TGTGCTAGCAGCCGCCCTGGTATGGGGTTTTTCTACGAGCAGTACTTC. It specifies CASSRPGMGFFYEQYF.

This clone turned up a few times. The chain employs TRBV7-3 and TRBJ2-3; 12 bases are shared with TRBD2. CDR1 and CDR2 from the germline V gene are SGHTA and FQGTGA. V lost 2 bases and J lost 1; bases outside the gene matches: 1. The CDR3 is made up of 16 amino acids. In nucleotides, the CDR3 is TGTGCCAGCAGCTTACGGACTAGCGGGGGCACAGATACGCAGTATTTT. Translating it yields CASSLRTSGGTDTQYF.

The count of this clone is one. The chain carries TRBV5-1 and TRBJ2-1; TRBD2 agrees at 11 bases. With V trimmed by 1 base and J by 8 bases, 5 bases remained unmatched. CDR1 is SGHRS, CDR2 YFSETQ, per germline. The CDR3 spans 15 residues. CDR3 region: CASSLTSGRYYEQFF. Here the CDR3 DNA reads TGCGCCAGCAGCTTGACTAGCGGGAGATATTATGAGCAGTTCTTC. Full variable domain (remainder filled in from reference TRBV5-1 and TRBJ2-1): KAGVTQTPRYLIKTRGQQVTLSCSPISGHRSVSWYQQTPGQGLQFLFEYFSETQRNKGNFPGRFSGRQFSNSRSEMNVSTLELGDSALYLCASSLTSGRYYEQFFGPGTRLTVL.

This chain joins TRBV9 and TRBJ2-3; either TRBD1 or TRBD2 may supply D (7 bases each). The germline CDR1 and CDR2 sequences are SGDLS and YYNGEE. CDR3 length equals 18 residues. The V end lost 0 bases, the J end lost 0 bases, and 17 bases lay between the germline ends. CDR3 residues: CASSVAEGRGRSTDTQYF. The CDR3 nucleotides read TGTGCCAGCAGCGTAGCAGAGGGGAGGGGGCGCAGCACAGATACGCAGTATTTT.

A remark on this clone: The junction shows a germline mismatch at one end, possibly a read error. The J gene is TRBJ2-6, the V gene TRBV5-1; 7 bases fit TRBD2. Germline V gives CDR1 SGHRS, CDR2 YFSETQ. The CDR3 runs 13 residues. CDR3 protein: CTSGDFGANVLTF. CDR3 in DNA: TGCACCAGCGGGGATTTTGGGGCCAACGTCCTGACTTTC.

The chain's CDR3 is CASSLGSGGRGETQYF. The CDR3 coding sequence is TGTGCCAGCAGCTTGGGGAGCGGGGGGCGAGGAGAGACCCAGTACTTC. The V and J genes are TRBV11-2 and TRBJ2-5; 9 positions agree with TRBD2. This CDR3 is 16 amino acids long. The V gene's germline CDR1 is SGHAT and CDR2 FQNNGV. After removal of 3 bases from V and 4 bases from J, the junction contained 9 bases not matched to a gene.

The V call is TRBV4-3, the J call TRBJ2-5; the D gene is possibly TRBD2 (5 bases). CDR1 is LGHNA, CDR2 YSLEER, per germline. V lost 1 base and J 2 bases, leaving 17 bases between the germline ends. The CDR3 contains 17 residues. The CDR3 reads CASSQVALAPRQETQYF. The CDR3 nucleotides are TGCGCCAGCAGCCAAGTTGCGCTAGCACCAAGGCAAGAGACCCAGTACTTC.